This T cell receptor (beta chain) was sequenced in a study of early T cells in non-severe SARS-CoV-2 infection. TCRdb independently ran MiXCR on the 5' RACE reads; one entry per CDR3 protein. In the table there are roughly 110,000 distinct CDR3 sequences, around 10% of which are singletons. The CDR3 is 15 amino acids. Germline V gives CDR1 SEHNR, CDR2 FQNEAQ (reference sequence). V lost 8 bases and J 5 bases, leaving 21 bases between the germline ends. The chain joins TRBV7-9 to TRBJ2-5; a possible D gene is TRBD1 (5 bases). The sample taken for sequencing was whole blood. The origin of this receptor is an adult who was a healthcare worker with PCR-confirmed SARS-CoV-2 infection or an uninfected control (not recorded which). The CDR3 is CASSVFRVPWETQYF. In nucleotides, the CDR3 is TGTGCCAGCTCCGTTTTCAGGGTCCCCTGGGAGACCCAGTACTTC.